A single sample is the source of the 31 T cell receptor beta chains below, sequenced in a study of blood T cell repertoires in COVID-19 (dated by TCRdb to the early 2020s). Library preparation was by the immunoSEQ multiplex PCR assay. In its TCRdb copy, this immuneACCESS table keeps in-frame sequences only and misses some clones. Where compared with another copy, unresolved V genes explain less than half of these, and the others have no known cause. The sample table shows around 49,000 clones, and approximately 78% are seen once. The ten most abundant clones make up roughly 6.1% of the sample. Sequencing was performed on PBMCs or T cells enriched from blood (not recorded which). The receptors here all came from a woman between 45 and 60 years old with acute COVID-19.

V and J are TRBV19 and TRBJ2-5; TRBD1 is a possible D gene (6 bases). The ends were cut back, 2 bases at V and 5 bases at J, with 9 bases in the middle. The CDR3 is 13 residues long. Germline V gene sequence: CDR1 LNHDA, CDR2 SQIVND (reference sequence). Here the CDR3 reads CASSIKGVETQYF. CDR3 bases: TGTGCCAGTAGTATAAAGGGGGTGGAGACCCAGTACTTC.

The chain links TRBV6-5 to TRBJ2-7; 12 nucleotides align to TRBD1. Trimming took 6 bases from V and 4 from J; bases not matched to a gene: 7. The CDR3 is made up of 15 amino acids. CDR1 is MNHEY and CDR2 is SVGAGI in the germline V gene. Written as DNA, the CDR3 is TGTGCCAGCAGGCCCGGGACAGGGGGCATGTACGAGCAGTACTTC. It specifies CASRPGTGGMYEQYF.

The rearrangement uses TRBV28 and TRBJ2-1, with 9 bases aligning to TRBD2. This CDR3 spans 16 amino acids. Per the germline V gene, CDR1 is MDHEN and CDR2 is SYDVKM. V gave up 3 bases and J gave up 9 bases; unmatched junction bases: 12. In nucleotides, the CDR3 is TGTGCCAGCAGTTTCGGCGGGGGGGCCAGTAGAGGTGAGCAGTTCTTC. Translated: CASSFGGGASRGEQFF.

About this clone itself: The conserved phenylalanine or tryptophan normally closing the CDR3 is absent here, so this likely arose from a read error. The DNA is left out, because the CDR3 cannot be placed on it with certainty; the CDR3 is given as TCRdb lists it. The chain has TRBV4-2 and TRBJ1-1. The CDR3 is 14 residues long, ends included. CDR1 LGHNA and CDR2 YNFKEQ come from the germline V gene. This CDR3 is CASSQEAGGRGVWL.

By sample fraction, this clone is medium-sized. The V and J genes are TRBV14 and TRBJ1-2, with 9 bases matching TRBD1. The CDR3 totals 15 residues. The V gene's germline CDR1 is SGHDN and CDR2 FVKESK. J was trimmed by 8 bases and V by 4 bases; bases with no gene match: 11. The CDR3 spells CASSPGQGVNSGYTF. The CDR3 coding sequence is TGTGCCAGCAGCCCGGGACAGGGCGTTAATAGCGGCTACACCTTC.

The CDR3 loop reads CASSVQGNEKLFF. The CDR3 nucleotides are TGTGCCAGCAGCGTTCAGGGAAATGAAAAACTGTTTTTT. V is TRBV7-2 and J is TRBJ1-4, with D possibly being TRBD1 (5 bases). The V gene's germline CDR1 is SGHTA and CDR2 FQGNSA. Trimming cost V 5 bases and J 5 bases, with 9 bases left between them. This CDR3 contains 13 residues.

The chain combines TRBV28 with TRBJ1-2; 7 nucleotides match TRBD1. The trim removed 5 bases at V and 4 bases at J, leaving 10 bases unmatched. The CDR3 length is 15 residues. CDR1 and CDR2 from the germline V gene are MDHEN and SYDVKM. This chain's CDR3 is CASSPYHRGAYGYTF. The CDR3 DNA reads as TGTGCCAGCAGTCCTTACCACAGGGGAGCCTATGGCTACACCTTC.

The V call is TRBV29-1, the J call TRBJ1-2; 7 positions match TRBD1. Per germline, CDR1 SQVTM and CDR2 ANQGSEA. V lost 2 bases, J lost 4 bases, and 1 base stayed unmatched. The CDR3 has 12 amino acids. The CDR3 DNA reads as TGCAGCGTTGAACAGGGGGGCTATGGCTACACCTTC. Protein sequence: CSVEQGGYGYTF.

This clone has just a few counts. This chain connects TRBV20-1 to TRBJ2-7; D is uncertain. The CDR3 has 13 residues. The V end was cut by 3 bases, the J end by 2 bases, with 11 bases between. Per germline, CDR1 DFQATT and CDR2 SNEGSKA (reference sequence). The CDR3 loop reads CSASDQTPYEQYF. DNA for the CDR3: TGCAGTGCTAGTGACCAGACTCCCTACGAGCAGTACTTC.

The V and J genes are TRBV7-2 and TRBJ2-1; D is possibly TRBD1 (6 bases). This CDR3 is built from 16 residues. Per germline, CDR1 SGHTA and CDR2 FQGNSA. The V end was cut by 5 bases, the J end by 0 bases, with 14 bases between. The CDR3 spells CASSADRRSSYNEQFF. The CDR3 DNA follows: TGTGCCAGCAGCGCCGACAGGCGGAGCTCCTACAATGAGCAGTTCTTC.

The CDR3 loop reads CTSSQVWDSSYEQYF. In DNA, the CDR3 is TGCACCAGCAGCCAAGTCTGGGACAGTTCCTACGAGCAGTACTTC. The chain recombines TRBV1 with TRBJ2-7; the table gives TRBD1 as D, unverified against the DNA. TRBV1 is classified as a pseudogene. The CDR3 contains 15 residues.

The chain employs TRBV27 and TRBJ1-6; D is perhaps TRBD1 (6 bases). The V end was cut by 1 base, the J end by 7 bases, with 17 bases between. The CDR3 runs to 17 residues. Germline V CDR1 and CDR2: MNHEY, SMNVEV (reference sequence). The CDR3 coding sequence is TGTGCCAGCAGTTTATACCCCCCCACAGGGTTCAATTCACCCCTCCACTTT. It codes for CASSLYPPTGFNSPLHF.

The chain has TRBV27 and TRBJ1-6, with TRBD1 matching 8 bases. V was clipped by 2 bases and J by 7 bases; unmatched bases: 4. The CDR3 loop spans 15 amino acids. From germline, CDR1 is MNHEY and CDR2 SMNVEV (reference sequence). The CDR3 nucleotides read TGTGCCAGCAGTTTAGGGTCAGGGGGCAATTCACCCCTCCACTTT. Translated, it gives CASSLGSGGNSPLHF.

The rearrangement uses TRBV7-9 and TRBJ1-3; possible D gene TRBD1, 5 bases. Germline V gives CDR1 SEHNR, CDR2 FQNEAQ (reference sequence). The V and J ends lost 1 base and 1 base respectively, with 11 bases between them. The CDR3 totals 16 residues. CDR3 DNA: TGTGCCAGCAGCTTAGGGGGGGTTTCTTCTGGAAACACCATATATTTT. It is translated as CASSLGGVSSGNTIYF.

The rearrangement uses TRBV6-5 and TRBJ1-5, with D unresolved. CDR3 length equals 15 residues. V lost 6 bases, J lost 0 bases, and 12 bases lay in between. CDR1 and CDR2 from the germline V gene are MNHEY and SVGAGI. The CDR3, as DNA: TGTGCCAGCAGCCCGACCGGGTATAGCAATCAGCCCCAGCATTTT. As protein: CASSPTGYSNQPQHF.

The chain employs TRBV3-1 (or the pseudogene TRBV3-2) and TRBJ1-2; 7 nucleotides align to TRBD1. Trimming at V came to 4 bases and at J to 2 bases, leaving 4 bases not matched to a gene. This CDR3 contains 14 residues. The germline V gene has CDR1 LGHDT and CDR2 YNNKEL (reference sequence). The CDR3 coding sequence is TGTGCCAGCAGCCTAGGACAGGTGAACTATGGCTACACCTTC. It encodes CASSLGQVNYGYTF.

In this sample, this clone turned up many times. The chain is built from TRBV11-1 and TRBJ1-1; no clear D. The CDR3 loop spans 14 amino acids. V was clipped by 5 bases and J by 1 base, with 11 bases between them. In germline, CDR1 is SGHAT, CDR2 FQDESV (reference sequence). CDR3 nucleotide sequence: TGTGCCAGCAGCCAAGACCCGGGGAACACTGAAGCTTTCTTT. Translation gives CASSQDPGNTEAFF. Looking up the rest from reference TRBV11-1 and TRBJ1-1 gives the full variable domain: EAEVAQSPRYKITEKSQAVAFWCDPISGHATLYWYRQILGQGPELLVQFQDESVVDDSQLPKDRFSAERLKGVDSTLKIQPAELGDSAMYLCASSQDPGNTEAFFGQGTRLTVV.

The J gene is TRBJ1-5, the V gene TRBV5-1; TRBD1 might be the D (5 bases). The ends were cut back, 4 bases at V and 3 bases at J, with 14 bases in the middle. This CDR3 contains 15 residues. Germline CDR1 and CDR2: SGHRS and YFSETQ. The CDR3 nucleotides are TGCGCCAGCAGCCTTACCGACAGTTACAATCAGCCCCAGCATTTT. It yields the protein CASSLTDSYNQPQHF.

This clone was seen just once. The genes are TRBV14 and TRBJ2-1, with D unclear. In germline, CDR1 is SGHDN, CDR2 FVKESK. V lost 0 bases and J lost 4, with 13 bases in between. The CDR3 runs 16 residues. CDR3: CASSQDWVRSYNEQFF. Here the CDR3 DNA reads TGTGCCAGCAGCCAAGATTGGGTTCGGAGTTACAATGAGCAGTTCTTC.

This clone was recorded only once. The chain combines TRBV28 with TRBJ1-4; 8 positions match TRBD1. Germline V gene data show CDR1 as MDHEN and CDR2 as SYDVKM. This CDR3 has 17 amino acids. Trimming took 5 bases from V and 0 from J; bases not matched to a gene: 8. In DNA form, the CDR3 reads TGTGCCAGCAGTCGACAGGGGTTGTCCCCAACTAATGAAAAACTGTTTTTT. This gives the protein CASSRQGLSPTNEKLFF. The complete variable domain, with remaining parts taken from reference TRBV28 and TRBJ1-4, reads DVKVTQSSRYLVKRTGEKVFLECVQDMDHENMFWYRQDPGLGLRLIYFSYDVKMKEKGDIPEGYSVSREKKERFSLILESASTNQTSMYLCASSRQGLSPTNEKLFFGSGTQLSVL.

The rearrangement joins TRBV29-1 to TRBJ2-1; D not resolved. Trimming left V 4 bases short and J 0 bases short, with 7 bases between. Germline V gene data show CDR1 as SQVTM and CDR2 as ANQGSEA. The CDR3 runs 13 residues. Here the CDR3 DNA reads TGCAGCGTTGCTATGAGCTCCTACAATGAGCAGTTCTTC. It translates to CSVAMSSYNEQFF.

The chain combines TRBV6-5 with TRBJ2-2; a weak D match, TRBD1 (6 bases). The germline V and J ends were trimmed by 7 bases and 4 bases, with 13 bases remaining between them. The CDR3 totals 14 residues. Germline V gene lookup returns CDR1 MNHEY and CDR2 SVGAGI. The CDR3 reads CASKGTGITGELFF. The CDR3 DNA is TGTGCCAGCAAGGGTACAGGGATCACCGGGGAGCTGTTTTTT.

The rearrangement uses TRBV28 and TRBJ1-5, with D possibly being TRBD1 (5 bases). The germline V gene encodes CDR1 MDHEN and CDR2 SYDVKM. V lost 8 bases and J 6 bases, leaving 11 bases between the germline ends. This CDR3 spans 12 amino acids. CDR3 DNA: TGTGCCAGCGGTAGGGGCAGTCAGCCCCAGCATTTT. Translation gives CASGRGSQPQHF.

This clone was seen a single time. This chain links TRBV2 with TRBJ1-2, with D perhaps TRBD1 (6 bases). V was cut by 4 bases and J by 7 bases, with 13 bases left in between. The CDR3 is made up of 13 amino acids. Germline CDR1 is SNHLY and CDR2 is FYNNEI. The CDR3 sequence: CASSVMGAGGYTF. The CDR3 DNA is TGTGCCAGCAGTGTTATGGGGGCGGGTGGCTACACCTTC. Full variable domain (missing parts from reference TRBV2 and TRBJ1-2): EPEVTQTPSHQVTQMGQEVILRCVPISNHLYFYWYRQILGQKVEFLVSFYNNEISEKSEIFDDQFSVERPDGSNFTLKIRSTKLEDSAMYFCASSVMGAGGYTFGSGTRLTVV.

Only a few counts were recorded for this clone. The gene calls are TRBV7-9 and TRBJ1-5, with a tentative D call TRBD1 (5 bases). V lost 1 base and J lost 14, with 15 bases in between. The CDR3 covers 13 residues. The V gene's germline CDR1 is SEHNR and CDR2 FQNEAQ (reference sequence). CDR3 DNA: TGTGCCAGCAGCTTAGGCGAGGGCGGGGCTAAGCATTTT. This gives the protein CASSLGEGGAKHF.

The V call is TRBV9, the J call TRBJ2-3; tentative D call: TRBD1 (6 bases). The CDR3 has 13 amino acids. Germline loops: CDR1 SGDLS, CDR2 YYNGEE. The V gene lost 1 base and the J gene lost 4 bases, with 7 bases spanning the gap. The CDR3 sequence is CASSVTGPDTQYF. CDR3 nucleotide sequence: TGTGCCAGCAGCGTAACAGGGCCAGATACGCAGTATTTT.

The chain couples TRBV7-9 to TRBJ2-3; 8 positions match TRBD2. This CDR3 has 14 amino acids. Germline V gene sequence: CDR1 SEHNR, CDR2 FQNEAQ (reference sequence). V was pared by 5 bases and J by 6 bases, with 7 bases of the junction left unmatched. The CDR3, as DNA: TGTGCCAGCAGCCCCGGGGGGGGCCGCGATACGCAGTATTTT. Its protein is CASSPGGGRDTQYF.

V and J are TRBV5-6 and TRBJ1-2; TRBD1 aligns across 7 bases. Trimming cost V 4 bases and J 2 bases; bases outside gene matches: 8. The V gene's germline CDR1 is SGHDT and CDR2 YYEEEE. The CDR3 extends over 15 amino acids. CDR3 coding DNA: TGTGCCAGCAGCCCGGGACCGGGACAGAACTATGGCTACACCTTC. Protein: CASSPGPGQNYGYTF.

The table lists this clone with a few counts. The chain couples TRBV2 to TRBJ1-1; no definite D call. Trimming pared 4 bases from V and 11 bases from J, leaving 14 bases between. Germline V gene data show CDR1 as SNHLY and CDR2 as FYNNEI. The CDR3 has 12 amino acids. The CDR3 bases are TGTGCCAGCAGTGTTAGAGCAGGTTCGGCTTTCTTT. This codes for CASSVRAGSAFF.

The chain combines TRBV2 with TRBJ2-3; 8 bases match TRBD2. The CDR3 length is 16 residues. After removal of 2 bases from V and 4 bases from J, the junction contained 8 bases not matched to a gene. In germline, CDR1 is SNHLY, CDR2 FYNNEI. CDR3 nucleotide sequence: TGTGCCAGCAGTGAAATCCAGCGGGGGAACGCAGATACGCAGTATTTT. Its protein is CASSEIQRGNADTQYF. The whole variable domain, remainder taken from reference TRBV2 and TRBJ2-3, is EPEVTQTPSHQVTQMGQEVILRCVPISNHLYFYWYRQILGQKVEFLVSFYNNEISEKSEIFDDQFSVERPDGSNFTLKIRSTKLEDSAMYFCASSEIQRGNADTQYFGPGTRLTVL.

The chain employs TRBV6-6 and TRBJ2-2; 8 nucleotides match TRBD2. This CDR3 has 17 residues. J lost 0 bases, V lost 5 bases, and 8 bases had no gene match. CDR1 MNHNY and CDR2 SVGAGI come from the germline V gene (reference sequence). The CDR3 coding sequence is TGTGCCAGCAGTCAGTTCGGGGGGGCCGCGAACACCGGGGAGCTGTTTTTT. Encoded protein: CASSQFGGAANTGELFF.